This T cell receptor beta chain was documented in a study of a mutant IDH1 vaccine in newly diagnosed glioma. The data were produced by immunoSEQ multiplex PCR, yet TCRdb's version contains in-frame clones alone and is incomplete. The sample contains around 65,000 clones, over 80% of which appear only once. Described time point: week 47, end of study. In the vaccine, a single dose held 300 ug of the mutant IDH1 20-mer peptide, along with topical imiquimod. The sample holds a few counts of this clone. Its antigen is unidentified. V lost 6 bases to trimming and J lost 5 bases; unmatched junction nucleotides: 4. The CDR3 totals 13 residues. Per germline, CDR1 MNHEY and CDR2 SMNVEV (reference sequence).

The origin of this receptor is a man aged 25 to 40 with glioma. Here the sequenced sample was PBMCs, taken from a glioma patient whose treatment included an IDH1 peptide vaccine. V gene TRBV27 combines with J gene TRBJ1-5; TRBD1 agrees at 7 bases. CDR3 loop: CASSRDRHQPQHF. CDR3 coding DNA: TGTGCCAGCAGCCGGGACAGACATCAGCCCCAGCATTTT.